The clone carrying this TCR beta chain was found many times. Its matching antigen is unknown. The germline gives CDR1 MNHNS, CDR2 SASEGT. Trimming removed 2 bases at V and 9 bases at J, with 14 bases between. The CDR3 has 15 amino acids. The data derive from a study of response to subunit inactivated influenza vaccine. Study outcomes and limitations: Authors suggested few new T cells are recruited by each seasonal influenza vaccination.

MiXCR, run by TCRdb on the RT-PCR reads, gives a single entry per CDR3 protein. This sample has about 240,000 distinct CDR3 sequences, with about 12% found just once. The chain is built from TRBV6-1 and TRBJ1-6; D not certain. Here the sequenced sample was non-naive T cells sorted from PBMCs, taken 14 to 15 days before vaccination. The sequence was obtained from a man between 45 and 60 years old who received an inactivated influenza vaccine. The DNA of the CDR3 is TGTGCCAGCAGTGAAACCCCTCTTTCGGGTTCACCCCTCCACTTT. This encodes CASSETPLSGSPLHF.